This TCR beta chain was recorded in a study of CD8 T cells in ankylosing spondylitis. TCRdb independently ran MiXCR on the 5' RACE reads; one entry per CDR3 protein. The data show approximately 150,000 distinct CDR3 sequences, with about 42% seen just once and roughly 15% held by the top ten. This clonotype was observed a few times. Germline V lookup: CDR1 MNHNS, CDR2 SASEGT. This CDR3 spans 13 amino acids. Trimming took off 1 base at V and 12 bases at J, with 15 bases between the two ends. Sequenced: synovial fluid, either unsorted or a sorted T cell fraction (not recorded which). This rearrangement joins TRBV6-1 to TRBJ2-5, with D possibly called TRBD1 or TRBD2 (5 bases each). This clonotype was obtained from a male donor with ankylosing spondylitis. For the CDR3, the DNA is TGTGCCAGCAGTGAAGGAGGGGAGTCGCTCAAGTACTTC. Translation gives CASSEGGESLKYF.